The next 21 T cell receptor beta chains were all read from a single sample in a study of neurological immune-mediated disorders. One entry per CDR3 protein results from TCRdb running MiXCR on the 5' RACE reads. The table shows 35,000 to 45,000 distinct CDR3 sequences, with 13% to 15% occurring only once. Sequencing was done on a sample of PBMCs. Receptor source: a woman aged 50 to 60 with HTLV-1-associated myelopathy (HAM/TSP).

This clonotype was observed many times. This chain links TRBV5-1 with TRBJ1-3, with D uncertain. V lost 5 bases, J lost 2 bases, and 14 bases lay in between. In germline, CDR1 is SGHRS, CDR2 YFSETQ. The CDR3 extends over 15 amino acids. The CDR3 loop reads CASRSELVAGNTIYF. In DNA form, the CDR3 reads TGCGCCAGCAGGTCCGAATTGGTGGCTGGAAACACCATATATTTT.

This clonotype has at least ten counts. V and J are TRBV20-1 and TRBJ2-1; D perhaps matches TRBD2 (5 bases). Per germline, CDR1 DFQATT and CDR2 SNEGSKA (reference sequence). CDR3 length: 15 residues. V was shortened by 3 bases and J by 0 bases, with 12 bases between the two germline ends. Here the CDR3 DNA reads TGCAGTGCTAGTAAGGCGGGTGGCTCCTACAATGAGCAGTTCTTC. This gives the protein CSASKAGGSYNEQFF.

This clonotype was detected many times. The V call is TRBV20-1, the J call TRBJ2-7; D is tentatively TRBD1 or TRBD2 (5 bases each). Germline V lookup: CDR1 DFQATT, CDR2 SNEGSKA (reference sequence). Trimming pared 8 bases from V and 2 bases from J, leaving 19 bases between. CDR3 length: 14 amino acids. CDR3 region: CSTEKPGAPYEQYF. CDR3 coding DNA: TGCAGTACCGAGAAGCCCGGGGCCCCCTACGAGCAGTACTTC.

This clonotype was detected ten times or more. The V call is TRBV28, the J call TRBJ2-7; D remains unclear. Trimming stripped 5 bases from V and 0 bases from J, with 8 bases between. The CDR3 sequence is 13 residues long. CDR1 MDHEN and CDR2 SYDVKM come from the germline V gene. The CDR3 DNA reads as TGTGCCAGCAGTACGTTTTTCTCCTACGAGCAGTACGTC. The encoded protein is CASSTFFSYEQYV.

This clonotype occurred many times. The chain couples TRBV6-2 or TRBV6-3 to TRBJ2-2; D could derive from TRBD1 or TRBD2 (6 bases each). The germline gives CDR1 MNHEY, CDR2 SVGEGT. The V and J ends lost 4 bases and 7 bases respectively, with 13 bases between them. The CDR3 has 14 amino acids. CDR3 DNA sequence: TGTGCCAGCAGTTTCCGGGGGCAAGGCGGGGAGCTGTTTTTT. This translates into CASSFRGQGGELFF.

This clonotype was detected ten times or more. This rearrangement joins TRBV5-1 to TRBJ1-5, with D unclear. CDR1 SGHRS and CDR2 YFSETQ come from the germline V gene. V lost 0 bases and J 6 bases, leaving 13 bases between the germline ends. The CDR3 sequence is 15 residues long. Here the CDR3 DNA reads TGCGCCAGCAGCTTGGCCGGGGAGTTTCGTCAGCCCCAGCATTTT. Translating gives CASSLAGEFRQPQHF.

In its sample, this clonotype ranks as medium-sized. The V and J genes are TRBV11-2 and TRBJ2-1; 7 positions agree with TRBD1. Germline values: CDR1 SGHAT, CDR2 FQNNGV. The CDR3 is 14 residues long. V lost 5 bases and J lost 4; bases outside the gene matches: 5. This CDR3 reads CASSPGTEYNEQFF. CDR3 DNA: TGTGCCAGCAGCCCCGGGACAGAGTACAATGAGCAGTTCTTC. The variable domain in full, completed from reference TRBV11-2 and TRBJ2-1, reads EAGVAQSPRYKIIEKRQSVAFWCNPISGHATLYWYQQILGQGPKLLIQFQNNGVVDDSQLPKDRFSAERLKGVDSTLKIQPAKLEDSAVYLCASSPGTEYNEQFFGPGTRLTVL.

In regard to this clonotype: Compared with germline, one end of the junction differs, possibly owing to a read error. The rearrangement uses TRBV10-3 and TRBJ2-3; unclear D gene. Per germline, CDR1 ENHRY and CDR2 SYGVKD. The CDR3 contains 13 residues. The CDR3 reads CVISPDLTDTQYF. CDR3 bases: TGTGTCATCAGCCCGGACCTTACAGATACGCAGTATTTT.

This clonotype was recorded many times. The rearrangement uses TRBV4-3 and TRBJ1-2; 11 bases align to TRBD1. Germline CDR1 LGHNA, CDR2 YSLEER. V lost 6 bases, J lost 7 bases, and 13 bases stayed unmatched. The CDR3 loop spans 16 amino acids. The CDR3 DNA is TGCGCCAGCAGACGAGGAATCGGACAGGGGGCTTCTGGCTACACCTTC. Protein sequence: CASRRGIGQGASGYTF.

This clonotype has at least ten counts. The genes are TRBV9 and TRBJ2-7, with 10 bases matching TRBD1. J was trimmed by 4 bases and V by 6 bases; bases with no gene match: 4. CDR1 is SGDLS and CDR2 is YYNGEE in the germline V gene. The CDR3 covers 13 residues. The CDR3 protein is CASIRQGAYEQYV. CDR3 bases: TGTGCCAGCATCCGACAGGGGGCTTACGAGCAGTACGTC.

Remarks on this clonotype: An end of the junction differs from the germline gene, which may be a read error. The chain combines TRBV6-5 with TRBJ1-2, with TRBD1 matching 7 bases. Germline assignment: CDR1 MNHEY and CDR2 SVGAGI. This CDR3 is built from 15 residues. CDR3 sequence reads: CARSPPTGDSYGNTF. The DNA for the CDR3 is TGTGCCAGAAGTCCACCTACAGGGGATAGCTATGGCAACACCTTC.

This clonotype was counted ten times or more. The chain couples TRBV12-3 or TRBV12-4 to TRBJ2-3, with D possibly TRBD1 on 5 matching bases. Between the trimmed V and J ends, which lost 1 base and 0 bases, there was a span of 8 bases. The CDR3 is 15 amino acids. Here the CDR3 reads CASSLGGHSTDTQYF. CDR3 nucleotide sequence: TGTGCCAGCAGTTTAGGTGGACACAGCACAGATACGCAGTATTTT.

This clonotype has a count of ten or more. The chain has TRBV2 and TRBJ1-6, with a weak D call TRBD1 (6 bases). Between the trimmed V and J ends, which lost 4 bases and 10 bases, there was a span of 14 bases. There are 14 residues in the CDR3. Germline-derived CDR1 and CDR2 are SNHLY and FYNNEI. Here the CDR3 DNA reads TGTGCCAGCAGTGGGGGGCAGGTCACCTCACCCCTCCACTTT. Protein sequence: CASSGGQVTSPLHF.

This clonotype showed up many times. The CDR3 here is CASSYSGDTQYF. CDR3 sequence (DNA): TGTGCCAGCAGTTACTCAGGAGATACGCAGTATTTT. V is TRBV7-2 and J is TRBJ2-3, with D uncertain. CDR3 length equals 12 residues. Germline lookup yields CDR1 SGHTA and CDR2 FQGNSA. V gave up 6 bases and J gave up 5 bases, with 9 bases separating them.

This clonotype was seen a few times. The J gene is TRBJ1-2, the V gene TRBV12-3 or TRBV12-4; TRBD1 might be the D (5 bases). The CDR3 covers 16 residues. The ends were cut back, 1 base at V and 4 bases at J, with 16 bases in the middle. This CDR3 reads CASSLVPGGGGYGYTF. In DNA, the CDR3 is TGTGCCAGCAGTTTAGTCCCTGGGGGGGGTGGCTATGGCTACACCTTC.

This clonotype was seen at least ten times. The rearrangement links TRBV7-9 to TRBJ2-5; D is uncertain. Trimming pared 5 bases from V and 5 bases from J, leaving 12 bases between. CDR1 SEHNR and CDR2 FQNEAQ come from the germline V gene (reference sequence). The CDR3 spans 13 residues. DNA of the CDR3: TGTGCCAGCAGCCCCTGGTTTCGGGAGACCCAGTACTTC. Protein: CASSPWFRETQYF.

This clonotype was detected many times. The chain couples TRBV7-2 to TRBJ1-1, with 7 bases lining up with TRBD1. With V trimmed by 4 bases and J by 3 bases, 5 bases remained unmatched. CDR3 length equals 14 residues. In germline, CDR1 is SGHTA, CDR2 FQGNSA. The CDR3 DNA reads as TGTGCCAGCAGCTCCTTAGGGACAGACACTGAAGCTTTCTTT. Its translation is CASSSLGTDTEAFF.

This clonotype was recorded at least ten times. The chain carries TRBV5-1 and TRBJ2-2; D ambiguous. Germline-derived CDR1 and CDR2 are SGHRS and YFSETQ. The CDR3 consists of 14 residues. Trimming shortened V by 1 base and J by 9 bases, and 13 bases separated the two germline ends. This CDR3 reads CASSLRFEDRELFF. In nucleotides, the CDR3 is TGCGCCAGCAGCTTGCGTTTTGAGGACCGGGAGCTGTTTTTT.

About this clonotype: Sequence at one end of the junction differs from germline and may be a read error. The rearrangement links TRBV5-1 to TRBJ2-7; D possibly corresponds to TRBD1 (6 bases). The CDR3 spans 13 residues. From germline, CDR1 is SGHRS and CDR2 YFSETQ. The CDR3, as DNA: TGCGCCAGCAGCTTCTCTAGAGAGACAGGCGAATGCTTC. This encodes CASSFSRETGECF.

This clonotype was recorded at least ten times. The rearrangement joins TRBV2 to TRBJ1-5; TRBD1 is a possible D gene (6 bases). From germline, CDR1 is SNHLY and CDR2 FYNNEI. There are 14 residues in the CDR3. The V gene lost 5 bases and the J gene lost 5 bases, with 13 bases spanning the gap. The CDR3 DNA reads TGTGCCAGCAGTTGGGGGGGCGCCGATCAGCCCCAGCATTTT. It yields the protein CASSWGGADQPQHF.

This clonotype was seen repeatedly, ten times or more. The gene calls are TRBV27 and TRBJ2-7, with 9 nucleotides matching TRBD1. CDR1 is MNHEY, CDR2 SMNVEV, per germline (reference sequence). Trimming took 7 bases from V and 4 from J; bases not matched to a gene: 8. CDR3 length: 14 residues. The CDR3 DNA is TGTGCCAGCACTTCGACAGGGGGTCGGTACGAGCAGTACTTC. Translating gives CASTSTGGRYEQYF.